This T cell receptor beta chain was obtained from a study of PD-1 blockade in classical Hodgkin lymphoma. Using immunoSEQ multiplex PCR, the repertoire was profiled, and TCRdb retains in-frame clones only, with some absent. The sample has 24,000 or so clones, around 81% seen once. The trim removed 2 bases at V and 12 bases at J, leaving 10 bases unmatched. In germline, CDR1 is MGHDK, CDR2 SYGVNS. The CDR3 sequence is 14 residues long. No patient escaped relapse after autologous stem cell transplantation, and brentuximab vedotin exposure varied. This specimen consisted of peripheral blood mononuclear cells (PBMCs), obtained before the second cycle of nivolumab. V and J are TRBV25-1 and TRBJ1-2, with 9 bases that match TRBD1. The receptor was isolated from a human donor with classical Hodgkin lymphoma. The CDR3 is CASSEGGQGMMHTF. As DNA, the CDR3 is TGTGCCAGCAGTGAAGGGGGACAGGGTATGATGCACACCTTC.